The present T cell receptor (beta chain) was sequenced within a study of blood T cell repertoires in COVID-19. Germline V gene sequence: CDR1 MNHEY, CDR2 SMNVEV (reference sequence). This CDR3 has 15 residues. The V gene end was trimmed by 8 bases and the J gene end by 7 bases; junction bases not matched to a gene: 13. This clone was counted once. Produced via immunoSEQ multiplex PCR; TCRdb's table is partial and in-frame only. The sample records approximately 210,000 clones, about nine tenths being singletons. Specimen: peripheral blood. The receptor's source is a woman aged 40 to 50 with acute or convalescent COVID-19. The chain recombines TRBV27 with TRBJ2-2, with 7 bases lining up with TRBD1. The CDR3: CASGEGALIGGELFF. The CDR3 DNA reads as TGTGCCAGCGGAGAGGGGGCTTTAATCGGCGGGGAGCTGTTTTTT.